A single sample gave rise to the 10 T cell receptor beta chains below, sequenced in a study of blood T cell repertoires in COVID-19. The table came from immunoSEQ multiplex PCR; TCRdb's copy has only in-frame clones and leaves some out. The sample gives tens of thousands of clones, 87% of which show up once; roughly 3.6% is in the top ten. The specimen sequenced was peripheral blood. These receptors were collected from a man aged 35 to 55 with COVID-19, enrolled during active disease.

This chain links TRBV11-3 with TRBJ1-1; 7 bases are shared with TRBD1. Per germline, CDR1 SGHNT and CDR2 YENEEA. This CDR3 is built from 13 residues. J gave up 8 bases and V 4 bases, and 7 bases lay outside the gene matches. The DNA of the CDR3 is TGTGCCAGCAGCTCGACAGGGAATTCCGAAGCTTTCTTT. As protein: CASSSTGNSEAFF.

The V call is TRBV3-1 (or the pseudogene TRBV3-2), the J call TRBJ2-2, with TRBD2 matching 10 bases. V gave up 6 bases and J gave up 7 bases; unmatched junction bases: 14. Germline loops: CDR1 LGHDT, CDR2 YNNKEL (reference sequence). This CDR3 has 17 residues. As DNA, the CDR3 is TGTGCCAGCAGACGGACTAGCGGCCCCGGAGGGGGCGGGGAGCTGTTTTTT. Translated, it gives CASRRTSGPGGGGELFF.

The genes are TRBV7-2 and TRBJ2-5; 11 bases align to TRBD2. Germline CDR1 reads SGHTA; CDR2 reads FQGNSA. With 5 bases clipped from V and 5 bases from J, the junction kept 10 bases outside the gene matches. The CDR3 spans 16 residues. In DNA form, the CDR3 reads TGTGCCAGCAGCGTCTCACTAGCGGGAGCTGGGGAGACCCAGTACTTC. Amino acids: CASSVSLAGAGETQYF.

This clone is a singleton in its sample. The chain recombines TRBV18 with TRBJ1-3; no reliable D call. Germline V CDR1 and CDR2: KGHSH, LQKENI. The ends were cut back, 3 bases at V and 2 bases at J, with 11 bases in the middle. CDR3 length equals 15 residues. In DNA form, the CDR3 reads TGTGCCAGCTCACCCCCCAATGTAGCTGGAAACACCATATATTTT. Protein: CASSPPNVAGNTIYF.

The chain uses TRBV11-2 and TRBJ2-7; D is undetermined. V gave up 7 bases and J gave up 3 bases, with 13 bases separating them. The CDR3 is made up of 13 amino acids. Germline CDR1 reads SGHAT; CDR2 reads FQNNGV. The CDR3 coding sequence is TGTGCCAGCACCGACAATGTCGGCTACGAGCAGTACTTC. Protein sequence: CASTDNVGYEQYF.

This sequence joins TRBV25-1 and TRBJ1-1; D gene unclear. With 4 bases removed from V and 1 base from J, the gap between germline ends came to 4 bases. The CDR3 has 12 residues. CDR1 MGHDK and CDR2 SYGVNS come from the germline V gene. The CDR3 coding sequence is TGTGCCAGCAGTGCCGGGAACACTGAAGCTTTCTTT. It specifies CASSAGNTEAFF.

The chain has TRBV27 and TRBJ2-1; 12 bases map to TRBD2. This CDR3 has 17 amino acids. Germline V CDR1 and CDR2: MNHEY, SMNVEV (reference sequence). With V trimmed by 5 bases and J by 3 bases, 8 bases remained unmatched. CDR3 protein: CASSPTGTSGYYNEQFF. The CDR3 DNA reads as TGTGCCAGCAGTCCAACCGGGACTAGCGGGTACTACAATGAGCAGTTCTTC.

The rearrangement joins TRBV6-1 to TRBJ1-1; 7 bases agree with TRBD1. This CDR3 spans 14 amino acids. V was pared by 0 bases and J by 8 bases, with 6 bases of the junction left unmatched. The germline gives CDR1 MNHNS, CDR2 SASEGT. DNA of the CDR3: TGTGCCAGCAGTGAAGCGAACAGGGGCGACGAAGCTTTCTTT. This sequence encodes CASSEANRGDEAFF.

The J gene is TRBJ2-1, the V gene TRBV4-1; 7 positions agree with TRBD2. The V gene's germline CDR1 is MGHRA and CDR2 YSYEKL. J lost 6 bases, V lost 2 bases, and 1 base had no gene match. The CDR3 extends over 13 amino acids. The CDR3 loop is CASSQSGGNEQFF. The DNA for the CDR3 is TGCGCCAGCAGCCAATCGGGGGGCAATGAGCAGTTCTTC.

This chain links TRBV7-9 with TRBJ2-2; D is ambiguous. Trimming cost V 4 bases and J 6 bases, with 21 bases left between them. The CDR3 has 17 amino acids. The germline V gene has CDR1 SEHNR and CDR2 FQNEAQ (reference sequence). In DNA form, the CDR3 reads TGTGCCAGCAGCTCCTTTACGCGCTCCGCTTTCGCCGGGGAGCTGTTTTTT. As protein: CASSSFTRSAFAGELFF.